The TCR beta chain under discussion was sequenced for a study of blood T cell repertoires in COVID-19. Germline loops: CDR1 MNHEY, CDR2 SVGAGI. V was shortened by 2 bases and J by 2 bases, with 7 bases between the two germline ends. CDR3 length equals 14 residues. Method: immunoSEQ multiplex PCR; TCRdb's copy keeps in-frame clones and lacks some. The sample lists about 360,000 clones, about 88% occurring once. The chain carries TRBV6-5 and TRBJ1-5; weak D call: TRBD1 (5 bases). Sample: peripheral blood. The sequence derives from a woman aged 55-69 years with COVID-19, enrolled during active disease. CDR3 in DNA: TGTGCCAGCAGTTACAAAGGGGGCAATCAGCCCCAGCATTTT. This gives the protein CASSYKGGNQPQHF.